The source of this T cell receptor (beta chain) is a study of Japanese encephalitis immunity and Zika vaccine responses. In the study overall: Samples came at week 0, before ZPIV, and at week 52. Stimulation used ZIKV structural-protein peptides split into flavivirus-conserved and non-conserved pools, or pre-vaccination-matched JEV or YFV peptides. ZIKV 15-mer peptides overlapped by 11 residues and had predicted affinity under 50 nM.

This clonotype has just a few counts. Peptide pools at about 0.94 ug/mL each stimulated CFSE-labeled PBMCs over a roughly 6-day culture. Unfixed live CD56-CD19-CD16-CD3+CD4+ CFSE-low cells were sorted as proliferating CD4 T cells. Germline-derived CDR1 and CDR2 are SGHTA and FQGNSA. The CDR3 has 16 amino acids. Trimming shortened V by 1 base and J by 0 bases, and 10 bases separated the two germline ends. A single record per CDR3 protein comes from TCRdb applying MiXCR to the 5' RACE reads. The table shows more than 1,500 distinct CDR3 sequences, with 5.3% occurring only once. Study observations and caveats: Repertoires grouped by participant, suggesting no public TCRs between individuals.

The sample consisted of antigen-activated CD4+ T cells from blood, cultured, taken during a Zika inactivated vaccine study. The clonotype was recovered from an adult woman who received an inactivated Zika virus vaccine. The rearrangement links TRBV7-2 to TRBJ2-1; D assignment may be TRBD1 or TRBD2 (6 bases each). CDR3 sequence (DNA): TGTGCCAGCAGCTTAGGGGGGGCCCACTCCTACAATGAGCAGTTCTTC. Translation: CASSLGGAHSYNEQFF.